A selection of T cell receptor beta chains follows, all from one sample in a study of blood T cell repertoires in COVID-19. Assay used: immunoSEQ multiplex PCR; TCRdb lists only in-frame clones, some missing. The repertoire holds hundreds of thousands of clones, with approximately 90% as singletons. Sample: PBMCs or T cells enriched from blood (not recorded which). The receptors stem from a woman aged 40 to 50 with acute COVID-19. The CDR3 runs from the conserved cysteine through the conserved F or W. D genes are given only for firm matches. The listing skips clone size in some rows; elsewhere it reads once, few, many or a size class.

d_call	v_call	clone_size	j_call	cdr3_aa	cdr3_nt
-	TRBV4-3	-	TRBJ2-1	CASSQDQAQYNEQFF	TGCGCCAGCAGCCAAGATCAGGCACAGTACAATGAGCAGTTCTTC
-	TRBV28	-	TRBJ1-2	CASSLSRWNYGYTF	TGTGCCAGCAGTTTATCCCGGTGGAACTATGGCTACACCTTC
TRBD2	TRBV2	-	TRBJ2-3	CASSSLAGGGNTQYF	TGTGCCAGCAGTTCACTAGCGGGAGGGGGGAATACGCAGTATTTT
-	TRBV3-1/TRBV3-2	-	TRBJ2-5	CASSQDPNQETQYF	TGTGCCAGCAGCCAAGATCCCAACCAAGAGACCCAGTACTTC
-	TRBV3-1/TRBV3-2	-	TRBJ2-4	CASSPGLLNIQYF	TGTGCCAGCAGCCCCGGACTGCTAAACATTCAGTACTTC
-	TRBV9	-	TRBJ2-1	CASSVEGLADNEQFF	TGTGCCAGCAGCGTAGAGGGCTTAGCGGACAATGAGCAGTTCTTC
-	TRBV27	-	TRBJ1-1	CASSYPGGVAFF	TGTGCCAGCAGTTACCCTGGCGGGGTTGCTTTCTTT
TRBD2	TRBV5-1	-	TRBJ2-7	CASSLRTSGTDYEQYF	TGCGCCAGCAGCCTAAGGACTAGCGGGACAGACTACGAGCAGTACTTC
TRBD2	TRBV19	-	TRBJ2-5	CASSINGRRLETQYF	TGTGCCAGTAGTATTAACGGGAGGAGGTTGGAGACCCAGTACTTC
-	TRBV9	-	TRBJ2-3	CASSVGGGSTDTQYF	TGTGCCAGCAGCGTAGGGGGCGGTAGCACAGATACGCAGTATTTT
TRBD2	TRBV7-3	-	TRBJ2-3	CASSRTSGAYTDTQYF	TGTGCCAGCAGTCGGACTAGCGGTGCATACACAGATACGCAGTATTTT
-	TRBV21-1	-	TRBJ1-6	CASSKIWDRFNSPLHF	TGTGCCAGCAGCAAAATCTGGGACAGATTTAATTCACCCCTCCACTTT
TRBD1	TRBV9	-	TRBJ2-7	CASSPLRDRGSYEQYF	TGTGCCAGCAGTCCCCTCCGGGACAGGGGCTCCTACGAGCAGTACTTC
-	TRBV28	-	TRBJ2-6	CASGSFRGTSGANVLTF	TGTGCCAGCGGGTCGTTCCGGGGTACTTCTGGGGCCAACGTCCTGACTTTC
-	TRBV29-1	few	TRBJ1-2	CSVGGGVDGYTF	TGCAGCGTTGGCGGGGGGGTCGATGGCTACACCTTC
-	TRBV10-2	few	TRBJ1-1	CASSPGLEAFF	TGCGCCAGCAGCCCGGGTCTTGAAGCTTTCTTT
TRBD1	TRBV23-1	-	TRBJ2-2	CASSQKGQGAGTGELFF	TGCGCCAGCAGTCAAAAGGGGCAGGGGGCGGGCACCGGGGAGCTGTTTTTT
-	TRBV7-2	-	TRBJ2-1	CASSLAGLGGRREQFF	TGTGCCAGCAGCTTAGCGGGGTTAGGGGGTCGGAGAGAGCAGTTCTTC
-	TRBV11-3	-	TRBJ2-1	CASSPGGSNEQFF	TGTGCCAGCAGCCCCGGAGGGTCTAATGAGCAGTTCTTC
-	TRBV9	-	TRBJ1-6	CASSPSEASQVLHF	TGTGCCAGCAGCCCCAGTGAGGCTAGCCAGGTCCTCCACTTT
-	TRBV27	-	TRBJ1-2	CASSSGHGYTF	TGTGCCAGCAGTTCCGGACACGGCTACACCTTC
-	TRBV18	-	TRBJ2-2	CASSPPFLTGELFF	TGTGCCAGCTCACCACCGTTCTTGACCGGGGAGCTGTTTTTT
-	TRBV28	-	TRBJ1-2	CASSSRIRWGYTF	TGTGCCAGCAGTTCCAGGATTAGGTGGGGCTACACCTTC
-	TRBV28	-	TRBJ1-3	CASSSQDWTASSGNTIYF	TGTGCCAGCAGCTCGCAAGATTGGACAGCTAGCTCTGGAAACACCATATATTTT
-	TRBV6-5	-	TRBJ1-1	CASSYHGRGRATEAFF	TGTGCCAGCAGTTACCACGGGCGGGGGCGGGCCACTGAAGCTTTCTTT
TRBD1	TRBV30	-	TRBJ1-5	CAWSTGTDYSNQPQHF	TGTGCCTGGTCGACCGGGACAGACTATAGCAATCAGCCCCAGCATTTT
-	TRBV7-9	few	TRBJ2-2	CASSGRVSTNTGELFF	TGTGCCAGCAGCGGCAGGGTATCCACGAACACCGGGGAGCTGTTTTTT
-	TRBV18	-	TRBJ2-3	CASSPQGVGTDTQYF	TGTGCCAGCTCACCACAGGGAGTGGGCACAGATACGCAGTATTTT
-	TRBV7-2	-	TRBJ1-2	CASSTPGSKSGYTF	TGTGCCAGCAGCACTCCCGGGTCGAAGAGCGGCTACACCTTC
TRBD1	TRBV6-5	-	TRBJ1-1	CASNRGGNTEAFF	TGTGCCAGCAACAGGGGTGGGAACACTGAAGCTTTCTTT
-	TRBV4-3	-	TRBJ1-6	CASSDRDKNSPLHF	TGCGCCAGCAGCGACAGAGATAAGAATTCACCCCTCCACTTT
TRBD1	TRBV5-1	few	TRBJ2-2	CASSIGTGGELFF	TGCGCCAGCAGCATTGGGACAGGCGGGGAGCTGTTTTTT
TRBD1	TRBV6-6	-	TRBJ1-2	CASSYRRDSYGYTF	TGTGCCAGCAGTTACCGCCGGGACAGCTATGGCTACACCTTC
TRBD2	TRBV6-2/TRBV6-3	-	TRBJ2-4	CASSYVLAGGAKNIQYF	TGTGCCAGCAGTTACGTACTAGCGGGAGGCGCCAAAAACATTCAGTACTTC
-	TRBV2	-	TRBJ1-3	CASNSLPGNTIYF	TGTGCCAGCAACAGTCTCCCAGGAAACACCATATATTTT
-	TRBV9	-	TRBJ1-2	CASSRTNAGALPNYGYTF	TGTGCCAGCAGCAGAACTAACGCAGGGGCCTTACCTAACTATGGCTACACCTTC
TRBD1	TRBV18	-	TRBJ2-7	CASSRTPTGTGGVEQYF	TGTGCCAGCTCACGAACCCCGACCGGGACAGGGGGTGTCGAGCAGTACTTC
-	TRBV25-1	-	TRBJ2-5	CASSESGATETQYF	TGTGCCAGCAGTGAATCGGGTGCAACTGAGACCCAGTACTTC
TRBD1	TRBV25-1	-	TRBJ1-2	CASRTGTDYGYTF	TGTGCCAGCAGAACAGGGACAGACTATGGCTACACCTTC
-	TRBV24-1	once	TRBJ1-6	CATSQGSNSPLHF	TGTGCCACCTCCCAGGGCTCCAATTCACCCCTCCACTTT
TRBD2	TRBV7-3	-	TRBJ2-1	CASSPGLAGGNEQFF	TGTGCCAGCAGCCCCGGACTAGCGGGAGGGAATGAGCAGTTCTTC
-	TRBV11-3	-	TRBJ2-1	CASSLNSWIGGGGEQFF	TGTGCCAGCAGCTTAAATTCGTGGATAGGGGGGGGTGGTGAGCAGTTCTTC
-	TRBV24-1	-	TRBJ1-1	CATSDFWAGKGLRTEAFF	TGTGCCACCAGTGATTTTTGGGCTGGTAAGGGACTCCGGACTGAAGCTTTCTTT
-	TRBV6-8	-	TRBJ2-1	CASSYVRGAETVNEQFF	TGTGCCAGCAGTTACGTAAGGGGCGCTGAGACAGTCAATGAGCAGTTCTTC
-	TRBV5-6	-	TRBJ1-4	CASSLYSSNEKLFF	TGTGCCAGCAGCTTGTACAGCTCTAATGAAAAACTGTTTTTT
TRBD1	TRBV5-5	-	TRBJ2-3	CASSLNRDRGTDTQYF	TGTGCCAGCAGCTTGAATAGGGACAGGGGCACAGATACGCAGTATTTT
TRBD1	TRBV6-2/TRBV6-3	-	TRBJ1-5	CASSSPTGARQPQHF	TGTGCCAGCAGTTCCCCGACAGGGGCGCGGCAGCCCCAGCATTTT
TRBD1	TRBV5-4	once	TRBJ1-4	CASRRTGGGTNEKLFF	TGTGCCAGCAGGCGGACAGGGGGCGGCACTAATGAAAAACTGTTTTTT
-	TRBV28	-	TRBJ1-5	CASRRTYIFSNQPQHF	TGTGCCAGCAGGCGAACGTATATTTTTAGCAATCAGCCCCAGCATTTT
TRBD2	TRBV10-3	-	TRBJ2-1	CAIEAGTSGSSYNEQFF	TGTGCCATCGAGGCCGGGACTAGCGGGAGCTCCTACAATGAGCAGTTCTTC
-	TRBV7-9	once	TRBJ1-5	CASSLRGQPQHF	TGTGCCAGCAGCTTAAGGGGCCAGCCCCAGCATTTT
TRBD1	TRBV27	-	TRBJ1-1	CASSPTDRGHTEAFF	TGTGCCAGCAGCCCGACTGACAGGGGGCATACTGAAGCTTTCTTT
-	TRBV11-2	-	TRBJ2-3	CASSTKGRSREDTQYF	TGTGCCAGCAGCACGAAGGGGCGCTCCCGCGAAGATACGCAGTATTTT
-	TRBV6-1	-	TRBJ1-1	CASSEMEAAAVLTEAFF	TGTGCCAGCAGTGAAATGGAGGCAGCCGCCGTGTTGACTGAAGCTTTCTTT
-	TRBV4-1	-	TRBJ1-2	CASSQEAGGNGYTF	TGCGCCAGCAGCCAAGAGGCGGGGGGGAATGGCTACACCTTC
TRBD1	TRBV28	once	TRBJ1-2	CASSPGTAFSGYGYTF	TGTGCCAGCAGCCCCGGGACAGCCTTTTCGGGCTATGGCTACACCTTC
TRBD1	TRBV19	few	TRBJ1-3	CASSPGQGPYTIYF	TGTGCCAGTAGTCCCGGACAGGGGCCCTACACCATATATTTT
-	TRBV7-9	-	TRBJ2-7	CASSLVETSPAYEQYF	TGTGCCAGCAGCTTAGTGGAAACTAGCCCCGCCTACGAGCAGTACTTC
-	TRBV6-1	-	TRBJ1-5	CASSEAQGYSNQPQHF	TGTGCCAGCAGTGAAGCGCAGGGGTATAGCAATCAGCCCCAGCATTTT
TRBD1	TRBV3-1/TRBV3-2	-	TRBJ1-2	CASSQDTTGAYGYTF	TGTGCCAGCAGCCAAGATACGACAGGGGCCTATGGCTACACCTTC